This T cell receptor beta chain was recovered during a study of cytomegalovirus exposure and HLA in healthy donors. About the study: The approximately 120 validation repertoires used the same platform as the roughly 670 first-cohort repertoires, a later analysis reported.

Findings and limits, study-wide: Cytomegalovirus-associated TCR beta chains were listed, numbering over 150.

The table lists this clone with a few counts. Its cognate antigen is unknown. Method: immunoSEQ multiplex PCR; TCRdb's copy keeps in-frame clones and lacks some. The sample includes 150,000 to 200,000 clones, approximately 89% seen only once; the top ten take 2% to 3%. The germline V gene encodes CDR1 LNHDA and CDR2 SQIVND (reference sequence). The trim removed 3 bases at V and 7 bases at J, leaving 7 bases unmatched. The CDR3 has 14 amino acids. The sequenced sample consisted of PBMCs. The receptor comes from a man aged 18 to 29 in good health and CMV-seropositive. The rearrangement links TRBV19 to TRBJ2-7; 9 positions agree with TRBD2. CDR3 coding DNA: TGTGCCAGTAGTATGATGGGCGGGAGGGGTGAGCAGTACTTC. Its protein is CASSMMGGRGEQYF.